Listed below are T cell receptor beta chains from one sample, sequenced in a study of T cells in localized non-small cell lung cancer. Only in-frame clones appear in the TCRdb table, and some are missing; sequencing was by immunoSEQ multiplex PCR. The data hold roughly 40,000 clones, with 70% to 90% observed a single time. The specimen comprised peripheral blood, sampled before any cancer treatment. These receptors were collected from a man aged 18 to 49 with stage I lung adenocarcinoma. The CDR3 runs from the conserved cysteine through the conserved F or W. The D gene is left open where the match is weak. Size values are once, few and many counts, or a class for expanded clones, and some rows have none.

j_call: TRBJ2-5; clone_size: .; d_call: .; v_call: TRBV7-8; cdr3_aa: CASSLLGTQYF; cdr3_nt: TGTGCCAGCAGCTTATTAGGGACCCAGTACTTC
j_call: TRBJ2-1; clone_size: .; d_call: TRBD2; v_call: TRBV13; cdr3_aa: CASSILGLAAYNEQFF; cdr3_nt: TGTGCCAGCAGTATACTGGGGCTAGCGGCTTACAATGAGCAGTTCTTC
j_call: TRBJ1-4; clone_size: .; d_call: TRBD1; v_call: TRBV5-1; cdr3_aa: CASSPSWTGEKLFF; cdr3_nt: TGCGCCAGCAGCCCCAGCTGGACAGGGGAAAAACTGTTTTTT
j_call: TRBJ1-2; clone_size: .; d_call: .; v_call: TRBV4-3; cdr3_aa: CASSQTWTGLNYGYTF; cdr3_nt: TGCGCCAGCAGCCAAACCTGGACGGGACTTAACTATGGCTACACCTTC
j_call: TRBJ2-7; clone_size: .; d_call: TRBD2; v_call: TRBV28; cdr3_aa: CASSYPRGGASYEQYF; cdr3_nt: TGTGCCAGCAGTTACCCCCGCGGGGGGGCCTCCTACGAGCAGTACTTC
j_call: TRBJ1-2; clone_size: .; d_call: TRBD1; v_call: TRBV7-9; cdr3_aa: CASSPVTGSPLYGYTF; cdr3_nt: TGTGCCAGCAGCCCAGTGACAGGGTCTCCCCTCTATGGCTACACCTTC
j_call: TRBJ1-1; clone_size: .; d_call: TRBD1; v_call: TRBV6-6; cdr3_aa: CASEDRDRLEAFF; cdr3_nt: TGTGCCAGCGAGGACAGGGACCGCCTTGAAGCTTTCTTT
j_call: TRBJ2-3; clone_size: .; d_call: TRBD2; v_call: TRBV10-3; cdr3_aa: CAIRSGGSTDTQYF; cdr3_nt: TGTGCCATCAGGAGCGGGGGAAGCACAGATACGCAGTATTTT
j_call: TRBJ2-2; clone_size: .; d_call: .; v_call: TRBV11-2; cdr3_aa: CASSLRPANTGELFF; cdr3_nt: TGTGCCAGCAGCTTACGACCGGCGAACACCGGGGAGCTGTTTTTT
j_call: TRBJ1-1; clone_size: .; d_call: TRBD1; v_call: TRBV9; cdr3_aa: CASSVDPGQGRVTEAFF; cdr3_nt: TGTGCCAGCAGCGTTGATCCAGGACAGGGGAGGGTCACTGAAGCTTTCTTT
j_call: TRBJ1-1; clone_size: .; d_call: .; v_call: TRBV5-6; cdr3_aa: CASSLLVAQGKNTEAFF; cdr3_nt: TGTGCCAGCAGCTTGTTAGTAGCGCAAGGGAAGAACACTGAAGCTTTCTTT
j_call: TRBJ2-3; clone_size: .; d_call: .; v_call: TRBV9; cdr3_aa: CASSVAVVADTQYF; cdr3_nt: TGTGCCAGCAGCGTAGCAGTGGTCGCAGATACGCAGTATTTT
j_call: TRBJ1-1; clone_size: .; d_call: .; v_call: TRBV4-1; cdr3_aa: CASSQAIVEGLRGEAFF; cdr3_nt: TGCGCCAGCAGCCAAGCGATCGTAGAGGGGTTACGTGGTGAAGCTTTCTTT
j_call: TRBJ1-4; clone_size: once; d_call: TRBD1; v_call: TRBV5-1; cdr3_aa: CASSLGTGFEKLFF; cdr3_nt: TGCGCCAGCAGCTTGGGGACAGGGTTTGAAAAACTGTTTTTT
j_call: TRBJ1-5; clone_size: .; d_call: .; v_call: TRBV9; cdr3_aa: CASSVDPLTNQPQHF; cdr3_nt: TGTGCCAGCAGCGTAGATCCCTTGACTAATCAGCCCCAGCATTTT
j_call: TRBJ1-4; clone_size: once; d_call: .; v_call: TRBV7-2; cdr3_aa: CASSLVSGYEKLFF; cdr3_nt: TGTGCCAGCAGCTTAGTTTCAGGATATGAAAAACTGTTTTTT
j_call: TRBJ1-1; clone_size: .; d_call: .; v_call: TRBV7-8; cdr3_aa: CASSLAFRSNTEAFF; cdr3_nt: TGTGCCAGCAGCTTAGCGTTTCGATCGAACACTGAAGCTTTCTTT
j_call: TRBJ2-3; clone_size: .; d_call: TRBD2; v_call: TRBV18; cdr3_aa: CASSPGLAGRDTQYF; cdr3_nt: TGTGCCAGCTCACCGGGACTAGCGGGGCGTGATACGCAGTATTTT
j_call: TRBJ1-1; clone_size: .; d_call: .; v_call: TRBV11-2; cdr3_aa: CASSRTQNTEAFF; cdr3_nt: TGTGCCAGCAGCCGGACGCAGAACACTGAAGCTTTCTTT
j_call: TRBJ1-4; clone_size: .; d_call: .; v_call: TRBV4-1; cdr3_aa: CASSQGIIEVNEKLFF; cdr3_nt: TGCGCCAGCAGCCAAGGGATTATCGAGGTTAATGAAAAACTGTTTTTT
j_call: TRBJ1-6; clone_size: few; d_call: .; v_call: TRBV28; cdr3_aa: CASNYLDSLNSPLHF; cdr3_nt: TGTGCCAGCAACTATTTAGACAGCTTAAATTCACCCCTCCACTTT
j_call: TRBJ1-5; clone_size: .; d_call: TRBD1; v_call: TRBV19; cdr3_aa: CASSMDRDNQPQHF; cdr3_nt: TGTGCCAGTAGTATGGACAGGGATAACCAGCCCCAGCATTTT
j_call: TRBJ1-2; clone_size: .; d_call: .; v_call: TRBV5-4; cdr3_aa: CASSDIGSLYGYTF; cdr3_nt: TGTGCCAGCAGCGATATAGGGTCCCTCTATGGCTACACCTTC
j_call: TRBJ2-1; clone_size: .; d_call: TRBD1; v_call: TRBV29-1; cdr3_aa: CSVEDRTGLGNEQFF; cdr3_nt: TGCAGCGTTGAAGACCGGACAGGGTTGGGCAATGAGCAGTTCTTC
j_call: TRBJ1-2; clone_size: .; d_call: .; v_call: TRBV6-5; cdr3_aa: CASRDSTLNYGYTF; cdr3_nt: TGTGCCAGCAGAGATTCGACACTTAACTATGGCTACACCTTC
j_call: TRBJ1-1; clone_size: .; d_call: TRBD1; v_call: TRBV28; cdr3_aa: CASSIPTGGTEAFF; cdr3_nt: TGTGCCAGCAGTATCCCCACAGGGGGGACTGAAGCTTTCTTT
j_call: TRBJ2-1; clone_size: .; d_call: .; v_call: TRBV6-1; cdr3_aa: CASSDTSHSYNEQFF; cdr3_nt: TGTGCCAGCAGTGACACTTCTCACTCCTACAATGAGCAGTTCTTC
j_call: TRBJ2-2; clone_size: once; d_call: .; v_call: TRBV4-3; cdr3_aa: CASSQDLVGATGELFF; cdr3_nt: TGCGCCAGCAGCCAAGATTTGGTTGGGGCCACCGGGGAGCTGTTTTTT
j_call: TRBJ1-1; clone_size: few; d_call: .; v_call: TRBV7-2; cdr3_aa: CASSRFRRSGSEAFF; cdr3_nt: TGTGCCAGCAGCCGATTTAGGAGGTCGGGGTCTGAAGCTTTCTTT
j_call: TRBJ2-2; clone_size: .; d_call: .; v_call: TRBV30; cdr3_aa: CAWSDPVEELFF; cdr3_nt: TGTGCCTGGAGTGATCCCGTTGAGGAGCTGTTTTTT
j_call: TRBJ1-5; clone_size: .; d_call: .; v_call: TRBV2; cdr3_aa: CASSQDSSSSNQPQHF; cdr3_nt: TGTGCCAGCTCCCAGGACAGTTCGTCTAGCAATCAGCCCCAGCATTTT
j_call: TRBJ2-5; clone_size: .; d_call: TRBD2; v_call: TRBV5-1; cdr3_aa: CASSLGLAGGYQETQYF; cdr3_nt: TGCGCCAGCAGCTTGGGACTAGCGGGGGGGTACCAAGAGACCCAGTACTTC
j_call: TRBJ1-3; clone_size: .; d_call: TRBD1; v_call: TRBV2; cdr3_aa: CASSPGGMGGNTIYF; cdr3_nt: TGTGCCAGCAGTCCAGGGGGGATGGGCGGAAACACCATATATTTT
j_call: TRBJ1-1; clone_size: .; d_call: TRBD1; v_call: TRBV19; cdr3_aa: CASSPRDRGGTEAFF; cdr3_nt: TGTGCCAGTAGTCCGAGGGACAGGGGAGGAACTGAAGCTTTCTTT
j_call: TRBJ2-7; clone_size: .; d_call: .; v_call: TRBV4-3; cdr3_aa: CASSQGGLSGDEQYF; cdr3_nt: TGCGCCAGCAGCCAGGGGGGTCTCTCTGGAGACGAGCAGTACTTC
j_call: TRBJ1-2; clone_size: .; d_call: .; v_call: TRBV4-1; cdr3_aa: CASSQPLLGVSYGYTF; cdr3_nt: TGCGCCAGCAGCCAACCCCTACTGGGGGTTTCCTATGGCTACACCTTC
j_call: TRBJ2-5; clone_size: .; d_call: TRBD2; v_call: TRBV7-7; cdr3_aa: CASSSRQGSGGMETQYF; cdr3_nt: TGTGCCAGCAGCTCACGCCAGGGTAGCGGGGGTATGGAGACCCAGTACTTC
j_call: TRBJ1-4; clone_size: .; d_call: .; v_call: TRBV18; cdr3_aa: CASSPTGSAGDNEKLFF; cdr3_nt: TGTGCCAGCTCACCAACGGGCTCGGCAGGGGATAATGAAAAACTGTTTTTT
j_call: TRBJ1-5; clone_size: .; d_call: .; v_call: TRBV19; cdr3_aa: CASSMSHGNQPQHF; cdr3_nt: TGTGCCAGTAGTATGTCTCACGGGAATCAGCCCCAGCATTTT
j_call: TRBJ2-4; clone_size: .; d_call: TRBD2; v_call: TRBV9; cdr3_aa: CASSVEAGDQNIQYF; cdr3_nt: TGTGCCAGCAGCGTAGAAGCGGGGGATCAAAACATTCAGTACTTC
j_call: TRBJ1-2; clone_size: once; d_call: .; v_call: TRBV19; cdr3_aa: CASSISVYGYTF; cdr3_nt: TGTGCCAGTAGTATATCGGTCTATGGCTACACCTTC
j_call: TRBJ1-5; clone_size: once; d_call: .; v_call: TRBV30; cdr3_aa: CAWSLGGNQPQHF; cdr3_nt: TGTGCCTGGAGTCTGGGGGGGAATCAGCCCCAGCATTTT
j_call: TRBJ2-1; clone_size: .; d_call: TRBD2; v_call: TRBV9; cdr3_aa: CASSVAAGDHNEQFF; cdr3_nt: TGTGCCAGCAGCGTAGCGGCGGGGGACCACAATGAGCAGTTCTTC
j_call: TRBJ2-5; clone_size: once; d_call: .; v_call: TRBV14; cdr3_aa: CASSPLGKTQYF; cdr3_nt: TGTGCCAGCAGCCCGTTGGGGAAGACCCAGTACTTC
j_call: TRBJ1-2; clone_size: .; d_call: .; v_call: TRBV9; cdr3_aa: CASSPKDGPRGYGYTF; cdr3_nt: TGTGCCAGCAGCCCGAAAGACGGGCCCAGGGGATATGGCTACACCTTC
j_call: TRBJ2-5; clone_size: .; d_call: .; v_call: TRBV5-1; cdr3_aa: CASSPTGETQYF; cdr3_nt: TGCGCCAGCAGTCCGACAGGAGAGACCCAGTACTTC
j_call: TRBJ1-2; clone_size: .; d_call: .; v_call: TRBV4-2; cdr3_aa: CASSQEFRADYGYTF; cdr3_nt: TGTGCCAGCAGCCAAGAGTTTAGGGCCGACTATGGCTACACCTTC
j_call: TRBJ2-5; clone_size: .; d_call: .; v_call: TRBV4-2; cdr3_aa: CASSPNRGSEGETQYF; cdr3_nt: TGTGCCAGCAGCCCAAACAGGGGTTCGGAGGGAGAGACCCAGTACTTC
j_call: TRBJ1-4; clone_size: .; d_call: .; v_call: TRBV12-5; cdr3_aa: CASGSSLSEKLFF; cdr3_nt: TGTGCTAGTGGTTCCTCTCTTAGTGAAAAACTGTTTTTT
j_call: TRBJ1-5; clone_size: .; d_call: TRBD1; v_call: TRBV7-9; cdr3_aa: CASSPGQGAQPQHF; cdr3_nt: TGTGCCAGCTCCCCAGGACAGGGGGCTCAGCCCCAGCATTTT
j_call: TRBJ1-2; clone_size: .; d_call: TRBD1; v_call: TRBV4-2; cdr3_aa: CASSQKTGNGYTF; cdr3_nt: TGTGCCAGCAGCCAGAAGACAGGGAATGGCTACACCTTC
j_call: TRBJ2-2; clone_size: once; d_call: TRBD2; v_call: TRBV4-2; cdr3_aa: CASSGWGVAGVMNTGELFF; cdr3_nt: TGTGCCAGCAGCGGCTGGGGCGTAGCGGGGGTGATGAACACCGGGGAGCTGTTTTTT
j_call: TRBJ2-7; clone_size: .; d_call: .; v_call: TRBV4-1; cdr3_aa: CASSRTEKDEQYF; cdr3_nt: TGCGCCAGCAGCCGGACAGAAAAAGACGAGCAGTACTTC
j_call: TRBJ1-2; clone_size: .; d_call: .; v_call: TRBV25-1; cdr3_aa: CASSDAGQIYGYTF; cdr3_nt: TGTGCCAGCAGTGACGCCGGGCAGATCTATGGCTACACCTTC
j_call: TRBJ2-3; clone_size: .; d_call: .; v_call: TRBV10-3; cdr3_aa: CAISESTDTQYF; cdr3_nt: TGTGCCATCAGTGAGAGCACAGATACGCAGTATTTT
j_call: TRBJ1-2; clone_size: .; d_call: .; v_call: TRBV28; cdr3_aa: CASRGGAYYGYTF; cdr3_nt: TGTGCCAGCAGAGGTGGGGCGTACTATGGCTACACCTTC
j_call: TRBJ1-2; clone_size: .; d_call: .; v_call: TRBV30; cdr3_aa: CAWSVEANYGYTF; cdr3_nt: TGTGCCTGGAGTGTGGAAGCGAACTATGGCTACACCTTC
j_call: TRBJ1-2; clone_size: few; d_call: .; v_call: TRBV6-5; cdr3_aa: CASSGGMITYGYTF; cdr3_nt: TGTGCCAGCAGTGGCGGGATGATTACCTATGGCTACACCTTC
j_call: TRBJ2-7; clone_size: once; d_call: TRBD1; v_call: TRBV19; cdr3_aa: CASSIRGRSYEQYF; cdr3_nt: TGTGCCAGTAGTATCAGGGGGCGATCCTACGAGCAGTACTTC
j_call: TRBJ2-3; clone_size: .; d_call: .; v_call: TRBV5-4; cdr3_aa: CASSPQQADTQYF; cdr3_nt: TGTGCCAGCAGCCCCCAGCAGGCAGATACGCAGTATTTT